This TCR beta chain was documented in a study of T cell responses to AZD1222 COVID-19 vaccine. Study outcomes and limitations: Baseline testing showed seropositivity in only six or seven AZD1222 recipients. There were mostly white British donors and more females than males, and clonal diversity was possibly underestimated. Reports say nearly half of spike-specific TCRs go after unmutated variant regions.

CDR1 is MDHEN, CDR2 SYDVKM, per germline. V was trimmed by 4 bases and J by 3 bases, leaving 8 bases between them. CDR3 length equals 13 residues. Produced via immunoSEQ multiplex PCR; TCRdb's table is partial and in-frame only. The sample contains about 200,000 clones, about 89% of which appear only once. This clone has a single count. Its antigen remains unidentified. The genes are TRBV28 and TRBJ2-3, with no clear D. This TCR was sampled from an adult who received the AZD1222 COVID-19 vaccine. The starting material was peripheral blood, obtained 28 days after the second AZD1222 dose. CDR3 region: CASSSGPTDTQYF. The CDR3 nucleotides read TGTGCCAGCAGTTCCGGGCCTACAGATACGCAGTATTTT.